This is a list of T cell receptor beta chains from one sample in a study of blood T cells in healthy people across ages. TCRdb processed the 5' RACE reads anew with MiXCR; each CDR3 protein has one entry. Of about 930,000 distinct CDR3 sequences in the sample, under 35% were seen once. Another study also made use of these data, one on T cells of mothers and their children.

The sample consisted of blood. These receptor sequences come from a woman in her forties in good health. The CDR3 runs from the conserved cysteine through the conserved F or W.

>15|NA|TRBV12-3/TRBV12-4
CASSLAGREGETQYF
>17|TRBJ2-1|TRBV7-2
CASSPQSVGQGDNEQFF
>17|TRBJ2-5|TRBV27
CASSPPGGGDHQETQYF
>15|TRBJ1-2|TRBV5-1
CASSLAGANDYGYTF
>12|TRBJ1-2|TRBV29-1
CSVDRGGYGYTF
>15|TRBJ2-7|TRBV27
CTSKEKRGSCYEQYF
>12|TRBJ1-2|TRBV4-3
CASSQDDSSYTF
>14|TRBJ2-5|TRBV12-3/TRBV12-4
CASSSEGQPPTQYF
>13|TRBJ1-1|TRBV2
CASSDRDEAEAFF
>18|NA|TRBV28
CASSFRAISGSVPHEQYF
>16|TRBJ2-2|TRBV4-2
CASSQGWGGEIGELFF
>12|TRBJ1-2|TRBV5-1
CASSLDEGGYTF
>11|TRBJ2-1|TRBV12-3/TRBV12-4
CASSLIYEQFF
>16|TRBJ1-5|TRBV10-3
CAISDRTGVSNQPQHF
>15|TRBJ2-7|TRBV18
CASSPKSGVVHEQYF
>16|TRBJ1-2|TRBV4-2
CASSQVRTGINYGYTF
>16|TRBJ2-1|TRBV9
CASSPTTSGGANEQFF
>15|TRBJ2-7|TRBV3-1
CASSPRDRGGYEQYF
>15|TRBJ2-1|TRBV19
CASSILGKGGNEQFF
>17|TRBJ2-7|TRBV7-9
CASSSRLGQDNTYEQYF
>11|TRBJ1-2|TRBV3-1
CASSHGGIYTF
>17|TRBJ2-3|TRBV5-6
CASSLVFGPSSTDTQYF
>13|TRBJ2-1|TRBV5-6
CASTLGQYNEQFF
>19|TRBJ1-1|TRBV12-5
CASGSSNRGGNPKNTEAFF
>15|TRBJ1-2|TRBV29-1
CSVEERRQAPHGYTF
>17|TRBJ2-1|TRBV3-1
CASSPNHGTPGGGEQFF
>15|TRBJ1-5|TRBV6-2/TRBV6-3
CASSYQADSVQPQHF
>16|TRBJ2-2|TRBV28
CASSPRGRGNTGGLFF
>15|TRBJ1-6|TRBV7-9
CASSLVSQRNSPLHF
>12|TRBJ2-5|TRBV28
CASSRRRQDQYF
>16|TRBJ2-1|TRBV20-1
CSGRGSGLSSYNEQFF
>14|TRBJ1-1|TRBV5-1
CASRRTGLDTEAFF
>14|TRBJ1-3|TRBV9
CASSFEESGNTIYF
>14|TRBJ2-5|TRBV28
CASSLSPRGLEQYF
>15|TRBJ2-7|TRBV20-1
CSARGTSGGYYEQYF
>15|TRBJ1-1|TRBV7-2
CASSPQGAQNTEAFF
>17|TRBJ1-1|TRBV7-3
CASSPRGTSTGHAEAFF
>16|TRBJ2-3|TRBV6-2/TRBV6-3
CASSYGVSPSTDTQYF
>19|TRBJ2-7|TRBV27
CASSTRGLAGGRSSYEQYF
>15|TRBJ1-2|TRBV5-1
CASSLGTNDFYGYTF
>14|TRBJ1-5|TRBV12-3/TRBV12-4
CASSFNRGSEPQHF
>13|TRBJ2-1|TRBV29-1
CSVLTGAYDEQFF
>15|NA|TRBV28
CASSFGRGGPETQYF
>18|NA|TRBV7-8
CASSLGGILAGVQETQFF
>14|TRBJ2-7|TRBV20-1
CSAGRLTGVNEQYF